This T cell receptor beta chain was found in a study of T cell responses to AZD1222 COVID-19 vaccine. Whole-study results and caveats: Along spike, vaccine-associated CD4 TCRs were found throughout, with dominance at 160-218 and 743-854. Unmutated variant regions reportedly attract nearly half of all spike-specific TCRs. Spike-specific TCR breadth and depth were elevated following two AZD1222 doses. It should be noted that donors were predominantly white British and more often female, and clonal diversity was possibly underestimated.

The V gene end was trimmed by 7 bases and the J gene end by 7 bases; junction bases not matched to a gene: 10. The CDR3 is 15 residues long. Germline V CDR1 and CDR2: SNHLY, FYNNEI. Generated by immunoSEQ multiplex PCR, the TCRdb table keeps only in-frame clones and is missing some. This sample has 35,000 to 45,000 clones, with about three quarters found just once. A note on this clone: Antigen specificity is unknown.

The sequence came from an adult in good health. The rearrangement links TRBV2 to TRBJ2-1; 10 positions match TRBD2. Sequences were derived from peripheral blood, sampled on day 0 of AZD1222 vaccination. The CDR3, as DNA: TGTGCCAGCACCTTAACTAGCGGGGTTGGGAATGAGCAGTTCTTC. Translating it yields CASTLTSGVGNEQFF.